Following are 8 T cell receptor beta chains from one sample sequenced in a study of T cells in Graves' hyperthyroidism and ophthalmopathy. The investigators amplified TCR beta CDR3 regions from RNA transcripts. Carried out on the TCR CDR3, a first-round RT-PCR used the HTBI primer set. Each CDR3 protein is one row after TCRdb ran MiXCR on the multiplex PCR reads. The profile shows about 360,000 distinct CDR3 sequences, less than 15% of them singletons. The source material was blood. Receptors originate from a woman under 30 with Graves' hyperthyroidism.

The V call is TRBV19, the J call TRBJ1-2; D is perhaps TRBD1 (6 bases). In germline, CDR1 is LNHDA, CDR2 SQIVND (reference sequence). The CDR3 has 16 amino acids. V was clipped by 5 bases and J by 5 bases, with 21 bases between them. As DNA, the CDR3 is TGTGCCAGTAGTCCTACGAGGACAGAGCTTCTTTATGGCTACACCTTC. It codes for CASSPTRTELLYGYTF.

This clonotype has a count of ten or more. This sequence joins TRBV2 and TRBJ2-1; D not certain. Per the germline V gene, CDR1 is SNHLY and CDR2 is FYNNEI. The CDR3 spans 15 residues. Trimming took 3 bases from V and 2 from J, leaving 11 bases between them. CDR3 in amino acids: CASSEWLDAYNEQFF. CDR3 DNA sequence: TGTGCCAGCAGTGAGTGGCTAGATGCCTACAATGAGCAGTTCTTC.

The rearrangement uses TRBV19 and TRBJ1-4; D not certain. Trimming removed 3 bases from V and 1 base from J, with 6 bases in between. The CDR3 has 14 residues. Germline CDR1 reads LNHDA; CDR2 reads SQIVND (reference sequence). The CDR3 nucleotides are TGTGCCAGTAGTATGGGCAGAACTAATGAAAAACTGTTTTTT. This encodes CASSMGRTNEKLFF.

This clonotype was counted many times. The chain employs TRBV2 and TRBJ1-1; D is ambiguous. Germline values: CDR1 SNHLY, CDR2 FYNNEI. V gave up 0 bases and J gave up 4 bases, with 15 bases separating them. The CDR3 covers 16 residues. Here the CDR3 reads CASSEALRGGRTEAFF. CDR3 coding DNA: TGTGCCAGCAGTGAAGCGCTTCGGGGAGGCCGCACTGAAGCTTTCTTT.

The rearrangement links TRBV7-2 to TRBJ1-5; D is unclear. Germline lookup yields CDR1 SGHTA and CDR2 FQGNSA. The CDR3 is made up of 13 amino acids. Trimming pared 4 bases from V and 10 bases from J, leaving 14 bases between. CDR3 loop: CASSSGRWGPQHF. CDR3 in DNA: TGTGCCAGCAGCTCTGGACGGTGGGGTCCCCAGCATTTT.

The chain carries TRBV6-1 and TRBJ2-7; tentative D call: TRBD1 (6 bases). The germline V gene has CDR1 MNHNS and CDR2 SASEGT. CDR3 size: 15 residues. V was clipped by 4 bases and J by 0 bases, with 13 bases between them. CDR3 protein: CASSVSTGNSYEQYF. The CDR3, as DNA: TGTGCCAGCAGTGTTAGTACAGGGAACTCCTACGAGCAGTACTTC.

This clonotype has a count of ten or more. V is TRBV12-3 or TRBV12-4 and J is TRBJ1-1; D is possibly TRBD1 (5 bases). Trimming took off 2 bases at V and 5 bases at J, with 12 bases between the two ends. CDR3 length: 14 amino acids. CDR3: CASSLKGRGTEAFF. In DNA form, the CDR3 reads TGTGCCAGCAGTTTAAAGGGGCGCGGGACTGAAGCTTTCTTT.

This clonotype occurred many times. CDR3 DNA sequence: TGTGCCAGCAGTCCGGCGGGAGGCAAAGATGAGCAGTTCTTC. Translating gives CASSPAGGKDEQFF. The chain joins TRBV7-9 to TRBJ2-1, with 8 bases that match TRBD2. This CDR3 has 14 residues. Per the germline V gene, CDR1 is SEHNR and CDR2 is FQNEAQ (reference sequence). J lost 8 bases, V lost 6 bases, and 9 bases had no gene match.